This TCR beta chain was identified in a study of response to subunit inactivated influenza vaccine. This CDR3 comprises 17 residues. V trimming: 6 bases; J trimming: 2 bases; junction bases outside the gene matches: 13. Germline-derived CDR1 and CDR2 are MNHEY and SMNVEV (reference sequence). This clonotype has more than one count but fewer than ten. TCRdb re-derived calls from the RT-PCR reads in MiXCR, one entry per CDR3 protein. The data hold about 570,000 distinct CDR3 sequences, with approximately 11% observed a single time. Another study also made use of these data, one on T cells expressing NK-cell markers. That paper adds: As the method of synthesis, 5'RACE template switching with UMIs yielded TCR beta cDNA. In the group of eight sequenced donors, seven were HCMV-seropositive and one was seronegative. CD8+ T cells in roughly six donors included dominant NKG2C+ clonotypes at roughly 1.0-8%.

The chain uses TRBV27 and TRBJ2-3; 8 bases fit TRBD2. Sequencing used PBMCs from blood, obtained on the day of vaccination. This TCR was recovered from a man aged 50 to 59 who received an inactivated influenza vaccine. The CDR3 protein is CASRPTPGRGVTDTQYF. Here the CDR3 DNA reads TGTGCCAGCAGACCTACTCCGGGGCGGGGGGTCACAGATACGCAGTATTTT.